The clone carrying this T cell receptor beta chain was observed a handful of times. The antigen remains unidentified. There are 13 residues in the CDR3. From germline, CDR1 is MDHEN and CDR2 SYDVKM. The ends lost 6 bases at V and 7 bases at J; junction bases unmatched: 7. The protocol was immunoSEQ multiplex PCR, while the TCRdb copy is restricted to in-frame clones and leaves out a portion. There are 8,000 to 9,500 clones in the sample; roughly 79% occur only once, and roughly an eighth lies in the top ten. These data originate in a study of tumor-infiltrating lymphocytes in localized non-small cell lung cancer. Looking at the study overall: Several tumor histologies, both smoking statuses, and some post-neoadjuvant chemotherapy samples were included. Findings and limits, study-wide: Higher tumor T cell infiltration than in uninvolved lung was supported by TCRbeta sequencing.

What was sequenced was uninvolved lung tissue not adjacent to the tumor. The chain combines TRBV28 with TRBJ1-2; 8 positions match TRBD1. The clonotype was recovered from a human donor with non-small cell lung cancer. The DNA of the CDR3 is TGTGCCAGCAGGCGGACAGGGCGCCCTGGCTACACCTTC. Protein sequence: CASRRTGRPGYTF.